The subject of this entry is one T cell receptor beta chain. Its antigen specificity is not known. No much larger clone exists at a distance of one base, and base qualities are not known. The CDR3 regions of human TCRbeta chains were subjected to immunosequencing. Processing in the source paper ran as follows. TCRs in the repertoires were compared against a reference library of SARS-CoV-2-specific TCRs that had been generated with the MIRA antigen-specificity platform. Breadth meant the fraction of unique TCRs that were SARS-CoV-2-associated, whereas depth meant the fraction of total T cells that were SARS-CoV-2-associated. Each spike-specific TCR was assigned to its reactive spike region and to a CD4 or CD8 class using the MIRA data. Log10-transformed breadth and depth values were compared by one-way ANOVA with Sidak's multiple comparisons tests. TCRdb retrieved this table from immuneACCESS and kept in-frame rearrangements only. Not all clones are present; in checked studies, unresolved V genes account for under half, and no reason is known for the remainder. V, J and clone size are those of that table, while D and trimming were read from the DNA. The sample table holds 58,000 or so clones, of which over 80% were seen once. Around 7.3% of the sample is held by the ten biggest clonotypes.

The data stem from a study of T cell responses to AZD1222 COVID-19 vaccine (dated by TCRdb to the early 2020s). Looking at the study overall: AZD1222 recipients whose second dose came at about 4 weeks and those whose second dose came at about 12 weeks were combined into one group, since spike-specific TCR depth and breadth did not differ between the two schedules. A total of more than 230 trial participants underwent TCR sequencing, of whom nearly 210 received two doses of AZD1222 and roughly 25 received two doses of the MenACWY control vaccine. Trial participants were enrolled into age subgroups of 18-55, 56-69 and 70-plus years, which contained about 150, 28 and 57 TCR-sequenced participants, respectively.

The intended sense of this specimen's time point label: baseline before first vaccination. Vaccinee samples were obtained from the UK trials COV001 and COV002, which included a single-blind randomized controlled phase 2/3 trial of AZD1222 (ChAdOx1 nCoV-19) in healthy adults. Trial participant PBMC samples were collected at day 0 and day 28 after the second dose for TCRbeta chain sequencing. The CDR3 covers 15 residues, taking in both the cysteine and the phenylalanine. Only the CDR3 DNA is retained, 45 bases long and in frame from the first base. CDR1 and CDR2 are drawn from the germline V gene (reference sequence): MNHEY, SMNVEV. V gives up 6 bases and J gives up 1 base, and the segment between their germline ends measures 14 bases. Results the study describes overall, beyond this receptor: After two AZD1222 doses, spike-specific TCR breadth and depth were significantly higher than at day 0 and than in MenACWY recipients. Reportedly, almost half of the unique spike-specific TCRs recognized epitopes lying outside the regions that are mutated in the B.1.351 and B.1.1.7 variants. No day 14 peak-response samples were available, so repertoires were characterized only after the peak T cell response. Most participants were white British and females outnumbered males, and the authors suggested that clonal diversity may have been underestimated. CD4 TCRs associated with the vaccine covered the entire spike protein, and the dominant responses were in regions 160-218 and 743-854. The 56-69-year group was small, and its depth increase did not reach significance, likely because of low power. Conclusions about previously exposed vaccinees are limited, since just five to seven AZD1222 recipients were seropositive for SARS-CoV-2 at baseline.

The starting material was peripheral blood, obtained on day 0 of AZD1222 vaccination. The sequence came from an adult in good health. The chain joins TRBV27 to TRBJ2-3, with TRBD1 tentatively as D gene (5 bases match). The CDR3 here reads CASSSELRGTDTQYF. The base sequence is TGTGCCAGCAGCTCCGAACTCAGGGGCACAGATACGCAGTATTTT.